This T cell receptor (beta chain) was profiled in a study of blood T cell repertoires in COVID-19. Study background: Material from acute and convalescent COVID-19 was sourced from the United States, Italy and Spain.

The repertoire was sequenced with immunoSEQ multiplex PCR; TCRdb's copy has only in-frame clones and lacks some. The table shows about 130,000 clones, with more than 80% occurring only once. With 6 bases clipped from V and 6 bases from J, the junction kept 5 bases outside the gene matches. This CDR3 is 14 amino acids long. Germline V gives CDR1 MNHEY, CDR2 SVGAGI. Only one count was recorded for this clone. The specimen was peripheral blood. The clonotype comes from a human donor in a cohort sampled during active COVID-19. The chain uses TRBV6-5 and TRBJ1-1; TRBD1 matches 12 bases. The DNA for the CDR3 is TGTGCCAGCAGCAAGGGACAGGGGGCCGCTGAAGCTTTCTTT. Protein product: CASSKGQGAAEAFF.